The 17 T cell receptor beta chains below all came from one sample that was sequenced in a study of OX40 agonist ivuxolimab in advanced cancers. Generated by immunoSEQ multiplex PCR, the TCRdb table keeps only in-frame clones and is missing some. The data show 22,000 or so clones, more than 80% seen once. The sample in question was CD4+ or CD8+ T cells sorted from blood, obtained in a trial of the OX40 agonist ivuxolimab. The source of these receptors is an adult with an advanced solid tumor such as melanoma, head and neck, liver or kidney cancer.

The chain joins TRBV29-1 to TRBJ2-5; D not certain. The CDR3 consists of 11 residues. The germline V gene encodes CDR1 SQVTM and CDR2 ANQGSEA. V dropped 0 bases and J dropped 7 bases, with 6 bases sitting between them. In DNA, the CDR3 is TGCAGCGTTGAAGATTTGGGGACCCAGTACTTC. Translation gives CSVEDLGTQYF.

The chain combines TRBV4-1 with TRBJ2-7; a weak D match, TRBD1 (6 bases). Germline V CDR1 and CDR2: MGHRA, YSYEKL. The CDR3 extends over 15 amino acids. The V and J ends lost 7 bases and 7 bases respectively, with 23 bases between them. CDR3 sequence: CASTPFWQGNEEQYF. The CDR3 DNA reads TGCGCCAGCACCCCCTTTTGGCAGGGGAATGAGGAGCAGTACTTC.

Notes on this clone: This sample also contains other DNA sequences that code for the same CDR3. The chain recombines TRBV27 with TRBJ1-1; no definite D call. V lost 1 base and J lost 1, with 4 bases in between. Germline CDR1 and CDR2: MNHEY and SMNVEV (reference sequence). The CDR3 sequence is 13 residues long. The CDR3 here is CASSLWENTEAFF. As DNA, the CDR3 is TGTGCCAGCAGTTTATGGGAGAACACTGAAGCTTTCTTT.

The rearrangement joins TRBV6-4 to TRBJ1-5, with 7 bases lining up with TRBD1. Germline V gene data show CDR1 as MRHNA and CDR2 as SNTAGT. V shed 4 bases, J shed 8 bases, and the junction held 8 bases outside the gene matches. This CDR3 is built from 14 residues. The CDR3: CASSGADRVEPQHF. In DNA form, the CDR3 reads TGTGCCAGCAGTGGGGCCGACAGGGTCGAGCCCCAGCATTTT.

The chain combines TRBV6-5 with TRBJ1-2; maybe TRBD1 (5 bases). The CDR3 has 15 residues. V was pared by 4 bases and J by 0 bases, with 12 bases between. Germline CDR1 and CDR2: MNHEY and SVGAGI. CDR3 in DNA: TGTGCCAGCAGTTTCCTGGGGGGGGCTAACTATGGCTACACCTTC. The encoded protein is CASSFLGGANYGYTF.

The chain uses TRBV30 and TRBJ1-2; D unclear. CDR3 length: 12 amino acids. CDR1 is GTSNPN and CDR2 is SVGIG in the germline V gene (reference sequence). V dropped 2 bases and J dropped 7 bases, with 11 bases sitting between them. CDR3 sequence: CAWSWSSTGYTF. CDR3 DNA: TGTGCCTGGAGTTGGTCATCGACTGGCTACACCTTC.

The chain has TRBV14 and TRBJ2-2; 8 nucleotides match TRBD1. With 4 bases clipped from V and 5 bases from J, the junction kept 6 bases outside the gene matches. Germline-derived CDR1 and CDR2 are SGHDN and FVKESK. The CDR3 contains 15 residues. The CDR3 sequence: CASSRQGRWTGELFF. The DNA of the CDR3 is TGTGCCAGCAGCCGACAGGGGAGATGGACCGGGGAGCTGTTTTTT.

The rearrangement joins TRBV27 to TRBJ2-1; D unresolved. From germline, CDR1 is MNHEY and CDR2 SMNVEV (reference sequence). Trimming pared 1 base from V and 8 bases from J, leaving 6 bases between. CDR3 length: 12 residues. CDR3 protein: CASSLFGDEQFF. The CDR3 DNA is TGTGCCAGCAGTTTATTTGGGGATGAGCAGTTCTTC.

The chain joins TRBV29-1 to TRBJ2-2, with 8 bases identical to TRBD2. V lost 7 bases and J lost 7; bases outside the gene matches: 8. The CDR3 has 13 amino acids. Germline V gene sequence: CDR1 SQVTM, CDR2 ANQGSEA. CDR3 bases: TGCAGCGGGGGGCGGGAGGTCGGCGGGGAGCTGTTTTTT. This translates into CSGGREVGGELFF.

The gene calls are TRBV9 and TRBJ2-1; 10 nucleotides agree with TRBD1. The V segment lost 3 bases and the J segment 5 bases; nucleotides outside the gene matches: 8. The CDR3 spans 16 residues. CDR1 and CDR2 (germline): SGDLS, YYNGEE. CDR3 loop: CASSAYDRGLDNEQFF. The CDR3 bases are TGTGCCAGCAGCGCCTACGACAGGGGGCTCGACAATGAGCAGTTCTTC.

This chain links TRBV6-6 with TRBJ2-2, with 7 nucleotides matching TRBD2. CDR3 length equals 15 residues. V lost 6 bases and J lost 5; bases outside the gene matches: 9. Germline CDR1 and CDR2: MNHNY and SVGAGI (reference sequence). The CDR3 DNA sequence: TGTGCCAGCAGCCTAACTAGCGTAGGAACCGGGGAGCTGTTTTTT. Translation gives CASSLTSVGTGELFF.

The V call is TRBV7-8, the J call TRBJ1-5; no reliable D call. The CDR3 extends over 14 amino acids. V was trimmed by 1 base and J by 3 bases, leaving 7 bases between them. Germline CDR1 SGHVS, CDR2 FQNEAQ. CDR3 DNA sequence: TGTGCCAGCAGCTTAGACAGTTTCAATCAGCCCCAGCATTTT. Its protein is CASSLDSFNQPQHF.

The chain's CDR3 is CASSLGAETEAFF. The CDR3 DNA sequence: TGTGCCAGTAGTCTTGGGGCAGAGACTGAAGCTTTCTTT. The V call is TRBV19, the J call TRBJ1-1, with D possibly being TRBD1 (5 bases). CDR1 LNHDA and CDR2 SQIVND come from the germline V gene (reference sequence). CDR3 length equals 13 residues. V lost 5 bases and J lost 5, with 12 bases in between.

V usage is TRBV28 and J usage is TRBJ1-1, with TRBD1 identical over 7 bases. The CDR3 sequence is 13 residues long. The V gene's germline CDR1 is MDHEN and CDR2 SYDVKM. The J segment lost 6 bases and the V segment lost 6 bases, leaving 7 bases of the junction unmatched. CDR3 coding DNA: TGTGCCAGCAGCCCAACAGGGGATCCTGAAGCTTTCTTT. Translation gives CASSPTGDPEAFF.

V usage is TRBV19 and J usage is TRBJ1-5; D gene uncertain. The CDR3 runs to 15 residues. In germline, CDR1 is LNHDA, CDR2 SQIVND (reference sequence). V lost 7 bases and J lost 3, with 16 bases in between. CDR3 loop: CASTMGTGFNQPQHF. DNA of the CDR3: TGTGCCAGTACCATGGGTACGGGTTTCAATCAGCCCCAGCATTTT.

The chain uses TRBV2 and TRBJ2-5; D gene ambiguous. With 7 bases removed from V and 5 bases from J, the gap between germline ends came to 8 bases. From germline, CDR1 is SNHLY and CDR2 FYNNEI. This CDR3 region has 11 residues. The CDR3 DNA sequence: TGTGCCAGCATCAAACGGGAGACCCAGTACTTC. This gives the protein CASIKRETQYF.

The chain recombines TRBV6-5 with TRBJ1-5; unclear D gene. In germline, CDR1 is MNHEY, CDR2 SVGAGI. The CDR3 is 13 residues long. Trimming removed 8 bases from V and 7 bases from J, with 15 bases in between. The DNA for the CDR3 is TGTGCCAGCGGGTATGCTAACAAACAGCCCCAGCATTTT. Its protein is CASGYANKQPQHF.